The T cell receptor (beta chain) under discussion was sequenced for a study of metastatic and nonmetastatic thyroid tumors. The CDR3 is 15 residues long. Germline loops: CDR1 DFQATT, CDR2 SNEGSKA (reference sequence). V lost 5 bases and J lost 5; bases outside the gene matches: 13. Before thyroid surgery, none of the patients had received any treatment. From the PCR reads, TCRdb re-called clones with MiXCR. The repertoire holds tens of thousands of clones, about 29% seen once, with less than 9.5% in the top ten. This chain uses TRBV20-1 with TRBJ2-7; TRBD2 aligns across 9 bases. This clonotype originated in a female donor with papillary thyroid cancer or a benign thyroid nodule (not recorded which). Some clones in this sample may be carry-over from other donors' samples. Sequences were obtained from blood. CDR3 amino acids: CSAPPVEREADEQYF. DNA of the CDR3: TGCAGTGCTCCGCCCGTCGAGCGGGAGGCAGACGAGCAGTACTTC.